These T cell receptor beta chains were read from a single sample in a study of OX40 agonist ivuxolimab in advanced cancers. The protocol was immunoSEQ multiplex PCR, while the TCRdb copy is restricted to in-frame clones and leaves out a portion. The sample has about 73,000 clones, about nine tenths seen once. The sample was CD4+ or CD8+ T cells sorted from blood, taken in a trial of the OX40 agonist ivuxolimab. The source of these receptors is an adult with an advanced solid tumor such as melanoma, head and neck, liver or kidney cancer. Both conserved end residues are part of each CDR3. The order of the fields is CDR3 DNA, CDR3 protein, CDR3 length, D gene, clone size, J gene, V gene. D genes are given only for firm matches. Size tells how often a clone was seen (once, few, many) or the class of an expanded clone, and some rows leave it out.

TGTGCCAGCAATCAAGGGGCTGAAAAACTGTTTTTT CASNQGAEKLFF 12 NA NA TRBJ1-4 TRBV2
TGTGCCAGCAGTCCGGGGAAGGGGGGCTCCTACGAGCAGTACTTC CASSPGKGGSYEQYF 15 NA NA TRBJ2-7 TRBV6-6
TGTGCCAGCAGCGTAGCAGGGGGTAGCACAGATACGCAGTATTTT CASSVAGGSTDTQYF 15 TRBD1 NA TRBJ2-3 TRBV9
TGTGCCAGCTCACCTCGGTCGGAGAACACTGAAGCTTTCTTT CASSPRSENTEAFF 14 NA few TRBJ1-1 TRBV18
TGTGCCTGGAGTCCCGTTAGGAGCGGGGGCTACACCTTC CAWSPVRSGGYTF 13 NA NA TRBJ1-2 TRBV30
TGTGCCAGCCACCCGACAGGGGTCGACGAGCAGTACTTC CASHPTGVDEQYF 13 TRBD1 NA TRBJ2-7 TRBV6-5
TGTGCCATCAGTGAGTCGGGACAGACCTACGAGCAGTACTTC CAISESGQTYEQYF 14 TRBD1 once TRBJ2-7 TRBV10-3
TGCGCCAGCAGACCGAGGACAGGGGGCCTTGAAGCTTTCTTT CASRPRTGGLEAFF 14 TRBD1 NA TRBJ1-1 TRBV5-1
TGTGCCAGCAGTGAATTGGGGCAGGGGGTCTACGGCTACACCTTC CASSELGQGVYGYTF 15 TRBD1 NA TRBJ1-2 TRBV2
TGTGCCAGTAGCCCCGGGGGGACTAGCGGGACCGGTACGCAGTATTTT CASSPGGTSGTGTQYF 16 TRBD2 NA TRBJ2-3 TRBV19
TGTGCCAGCAGCCCTCCGAGGGGAGGAGAGACCCAGTACTTC CASSPPRGGETQYF 14 NA NA TRBJ2-5 TRBV9
TGTGCCAGCCCTAGCGGATTCTACGAGCAGTACTTC CASPSGFYEQYF 12 TRBD2 NA TRBJ2-7 TRBV6-6
TGTGCCAGCAGTGTAGGCACCAGCACAGATACGCAGTATTTT CASSVGTSTDTQYF 14 NA once TRBJ2-3 TRBV2
TGTGCCAGCAGTGAAGCGAGGTTCGAGCAGTACTTC CASSEARFEQYF 12 NA NA TRBJ2-7 TRBV6-1
TGTGCCAGCAGCTTGGACGGCTATGGCTACACCTTC CASSLDGYGYTF 12 NA few TRBJ1-2 TRBV5-4
TGTGCCAGCAGTGAAATGTACAGGGACTATGGCTACACCTTC CASSEMYRDYGYTF 14 NA NA TRBJ1-2 TRBV6-1
TGTGCCAGCAGGCAAACTAGCGGGAGTTCCCATGAGCAGTTCTTC CASRQTSGSSHEQFF 15 TRBD2 NA TRBJ2-1 TRBV27
TGTGCCAGCAAGGGCGACGGGGGGGCCGGCGGGGAGCTGTTTTTT CASKGDGGAGGELFF 15 TRBD2 NA TRBJ2-2 TRBV2
TGCGCCAGCAGCCCGCGACACAACACTGAAGCTTTCTTT CASSPRHNTEAFF 13 NA NA TRBJ1-1 TRBV4-1
TGTGCCAGCAGTTACACAACTGGGGGTAACTATGGCTACACCTTC CASSYTTGGNYGYTF 15 NA NA TRBJ1-2 TRBV6-5
TGCGCCAGCAGTCCAAATTCCGGGACAGCCACCTATGGCTACACCTTC CASSPNSGTATYGYTF 16 TRBD1 NA TRBJ1-2 TRBV10-2
TGCGCCAGCAGCCCGGGGACAGAGACAGATACGCAGTATTTT CASSPGTETDTQYF 14 TRBD1 NA TRBJ2-3 TRBV5-1
TGTGCCAGCAACTATAGGACTAGCGGCCACTACGAGCAGTACTTC CASNYRTSGHYEQYF 15 TRBD2 NA TRBJ2-7 TRBV28
TGTGCCATCCCAGGGGGGGCCCAAGAGACCCAGTACTTC CAIPGGAQETQYF 13 NA NA TRBJ2-5 TRBV11-2
TGTGCCAGCAGCCTTTTGTGGGGGCGGGCTGAAGCTTTCTTT CASSLLWGRAEAFF 14 NA NA TRBJ1-1 TRBV28
TGTGCCAGCTCACCACTTGCGGGAGGCGAGCAGTTCTTC CASSPLAGGEQFF 13 TRBD2 NA TRBJ2-1 TRBV18
TGTGCCAGCACCGAAGGACAGGGACGCGAGCAGTACTTC CASTEGQGREQYF 13 TRBD1 NA TRBJ2-7 TRBV14